Shown below are 16 T cell receptor beta chains from a single sample sequenced in a study of CD8+CD57+ T cells in acquired aplastic anemia. Investigators profiled TCR beta VDJ and CDR3 from genomic DNA template. One entry per CDR3 protein, called by TCRdb with MiXCR from the reads. The sample includes 400,000 to 600,000 distinct CDR3 sequences, about a third of them seen just once. Flow cytometry had shown expanded CD8+CD57+ cells in the patients chosen for sequencing. Sequences were obtained from sorted CD4+, CD8+, or CD8+CD57+ T cells (not recorded which) from PBMCs. All receptors come from a human donor with aplastic anemia.

This clonotype turned up a few times. The J gene is TRBJ1-1, the V gene TRBV14, with 7 bases matching TRBD1. The ends lost 0 bases at V and 11 bases at J; junction bases unmatched: 9. The CDR3 length is 14 residues. CDR1 SGHDN and CDR2 FVKESK come from the germline V gene. The CDR3 protein is CASSQDARQGLAFF. CDR3 DNA: TGTGCCAGCAGCCAAGATGCGAGACAGGGATTGGCTTTCTTT.

This clonotype came up a few times. This chain uses TRBV11-2 with TRBJ2-1; a possible D gene is TRBD2 (5 bases). The V end lost 0 bases, the J end lost 11 bases, and 8 bases lay between the germline ends. The germline gives CDR1 SGHAT, CDR2 FQNNGV. CDR3 length equals 12 residues. CDR3 in DNA: TGTGCCAGCAGCTTAGACCTAGCCAAGCAGTTCTTC. As protein: CASSLDLAKQFF.

This clonotype has ten or more counts. The chain employs TRBV20-1 and TRBJ2-5; D uncertain. The V and J ends lost 1 base and 5 bases respectively, with 14 bases between them. This CDR3 has 14 amino acids. CDR1 and CDR2 (germline): DFQATT, SNEGSKA (reference sequence). The DNA of the CDR3 is TGCAGTGCTAGAGCCTTAGTGGTTGTTGAGACCCAGTACTTC. This codes for CSARALVVVETQYF.

V and J are TRBV10-3 and TRBJ1-2, with 7 bases aligning to TRBD1. The CDR3 is 13 residues long. Per the germline V gene, CDR1 is ENHRY and CDR2 is SYGVKD. The junction had 10 bases not matched to a gene; V was cut back by 11 bases and J by 4 bases. The CDR3 reads CAWSVGGVYGYTF. CDR3 DNA: TGTGCCTGGAGTGTAGGGGGCGTCTATGGCTACACCTTC.

This clonotype was seen a few times. V and J are TRBV19 and TRBJ1-5; TRBD1 matches 8 bases. CDR3 length: 15 residues. Germline V gives CDR1 LNHDA, CDR2 SQIVND (reference sequence). The ends lost 11 bases at V and 4 bases at J; junction bases unmatched: 13. The chain's CDR3 is CAWSVSGQGNQPQHF. The DNA for the CDR3 is TGTGCCTGGAGTGTATCCGGACAGGGTAATCAGCCCCAGCATTTT.

The chain employs TRBV11-2 and TRBJ1-1; D is unresolved. The V gene's germline CDR1 is SGHAT and CDR2 FQNNGV. The CDR3 totals 14 residues. The germline V and J ends were trimmed by 4 bases and 4 bases, with 13 bases remaining between them. The CDR3 loop reads CASSSRVSGTEAFF. The CDR3 bases are TGTGCCAGCAGCTCCCGGGTTTCGGGCACTGAAGCTTTCTTT.

This clonotype was found a few times. V and J are TRBV5-1 and TRBJ1-1, with D maybe TRBD1 (5 bases). With 1 base removed from V and 3 bases from J, the gap between germline ends came to 10 bases. This CDR3 is 14 amino acids long. CDR1 is SGHRS, CDR2 YFSETQ, per germline. CDR3 bases: TGCGCCAGCAGCTTGACGGGGGAGGACACTGAAGCTTTCTTT. Translation: CASSLTGEDTEAFF.

This clonotype was seen a handful of times. The chain joins TRBV12-3 or TRBV12-4 to TRBJ1-5; tentatively, D is TRBD1 (5 bases). The CDR3 consists of 14 residues. The V and J ends lost 5 bases and 4 bases respectively, with 12 bases between them. Written as DNA, the CDR3 is TGTGCCAGCAGTCGACCAGGGACTAATCAGCCCCAGCATTTT. It codes for CASSRPGTNQPQHF.

The CDR3 protein is CASSGQGVHEQYF. CDR3 DNA sequence: TGTGCCAGCAGTGGACAGGGCGTCCACGAGCAGTACTTC. V is TRBV25-1 and J is TRBJ2-7; 7 bases are a match to TRBD1. Germline lookup yields CDR1 MGHDK and CDR2 SYGVNS. V lost 4 bases to trimming and J lost 5 bases; unmatched junction nucleotides: 5. This CDR3 is built from 13 residues.

The rearrangement links TRBV5-6 to TRBJ1-2; D call uncertain. This CDR3 is built from 15 residues. V gave up 2 bases and J gave up 7 bases, with 18 bases separating them. Per the germline V gene, CDR1 is SGHDT and CDR2 is YYEEEE. CDR3 region: CASSFPQLRAGGYTF. The DNA of the CDR3 is TGTGCCAGCAGCTTTCCCCAGCTCCGAGCAGGTGGCTACACCTTC.

This clonotype has just a few counts. V gene TRBV20-1 combines with J gene TRBJ2-5, with 9 positions matching TRBD1. The germline V gene has CDR1 DFQATT and CDR2 SNEGSKA (reference sequence). V was clipped by 6 bases and J by 4 bases; unmatched bases: 12. This CDR3 has 15 residues. The CDR3 region has the DNA TGCAGTGCCACCTTCCGGGACAGGGTTGGAGAGACCCAGTACTTC. Translation: CSATFRDRVGETQYF.

This clonotype was found many times. The V gene is TRBV7-9, the J gene TRBJ2-7, with no clear D. Trimming took off 0 bases at V and 2 bases at J, with 11 bases between the two ends. CDR1 is SEHNR, CDR2 FQNEAQ, per germline (reference sequence). The CDR3 runs 15 residues. The CDR3 DNA reads as TGTGCCAGCAGCTTAGCGGACGTAGCCACCTACGAGCAGTACTTC. This translates into CASSLADVATYEQYF.

The chain is built from TRBV29-1 and TRBJ2-3; a possible D gene is TRBD1 (6 bases). Germline lookup yields CDR1 SQVTM and CDR2 ANQGSEA. The CDR3 has 13 residues. Trimming took 7 bases from V and 1 from J, leaving 12 bases between them. The CDR3 loop is CSGAPGGTDTQYF. In nucleotides, the CDR3 is TGCAGCGGCGCGCCAGGGGGCACAGATACGCAGTATTTT.

CDR3 sequence (DNA): TGTGCCTCCCTACTTGGGCGGGGAGCCTACGAGCAGTACTTC. It is translated as CASLLGRGAYEQYF. This chain links TRBV30 with TRBJ2-7; TRBD2 is a possible D gene (6 bases). The ends were cut back, 7 bases at V and 2 bases at J, with 18 bases in the middle. In germline, CDR1 is GTSNPN, CDR2 SVGIG (reference sequence). CDR3 length equals 14 residues. Looking up the rest from reference TRBV30 and TRBJ2-7 gives the full variable domain: SQTIHQWPATLVQPVGSPLSLECTVEGTSNPNLYWYRQAAGRGLQLLFYSVGIGQISSEVPQNLSASRPQDRQFILSSKKLLLSDSGFYLCASLLGRGAYEQYFGPGTRLTVT.

V and J are TRBV10-3 and TRBJ1-2, with D possibly TRBD1 on 5 matching bases. This CDR3 has 13 residues. In germline, CDR1 is ENHRY, CDR2 SYGVKD. V shed 0 bases and J shed 3 bases, with 5 bases lying between them. For the CDR3, the DNA is TGTGCCATCAGTGAGTCGGGGGACTATGGCTACACCTTC. Amino acid sequence: CAISESGDYGYTF.

V is TRBV20-1 and J is TRBJ2-7, with 9 bases matching TRBD2. With 3 bases clipped from V and 2 bases from J, the junction kept 5 bases outside the gene matches. Germline V gene sequence: CDR1 DFQATT, CDR2 SNEGSKA (reference sequence). CDR3 length equals 14 residues. The CDR3 here is CSARVAGATYEQYF. The CDR3 DNA reads as TGCAGTGCTAGGGTAGCGGGGGCGACCTACGAGCAGTACTTC.